This paragraph reports one TCR beta chain. The antigen it recognizes is unknown. Base qualities are not provided; no much larger clone lies one nucleotide away. The protocol used for the library was RT-PCR. Instrument used: NextSeq 550. Starting from the raw public reads, TCRdb applied fastp trimming at Q25, assembled clones with MiXCR and retained in-frame beta chains. CDR3 protein duplicates are merged, each entry listing the most common genes and DNA. A total of approximately 170,000 distinct CDR3 sequences appear in this sample, about 32% of them only once. Of the sample, 3.2% is held by the ten largest clones. The sample belongs to a study of patients and donors after allogeneic stem cell transplantation (dated by TCRdb to the early 2020s). Based on the germline V gene, the CDR1 and CDR2 sequences are MDHEN and SYDVKM. The CDR3 goes from the cysteine to the phenylalanine over 13 residues. Left in the record is the CDR3 DNA by itself, 39 bases read in frame from the first base. V loses 7 bases of germline sequence and J loses 1 base, and the interval between the two ends is 11 bases.

The sequencing sample was made of blood, either unsorted or a sorted T cell fraction (not recorded which). Recombination joined TRBV28 with TRBJ2-7; no D segment can be confidently identified. The sequence was collected from a human donor who was either an allogeneic HSCT recipient or a stem cell or donor lymphocyte infusion donor (not recorded which). It is not recorded whose cells these are; they may come from a transplant donor. In nucleotide form, the sequence is TGTGCCAGCACAAACAGAGCATCCTACGAGCAGTACTTC. It encodes CASTNRASYEQYF.